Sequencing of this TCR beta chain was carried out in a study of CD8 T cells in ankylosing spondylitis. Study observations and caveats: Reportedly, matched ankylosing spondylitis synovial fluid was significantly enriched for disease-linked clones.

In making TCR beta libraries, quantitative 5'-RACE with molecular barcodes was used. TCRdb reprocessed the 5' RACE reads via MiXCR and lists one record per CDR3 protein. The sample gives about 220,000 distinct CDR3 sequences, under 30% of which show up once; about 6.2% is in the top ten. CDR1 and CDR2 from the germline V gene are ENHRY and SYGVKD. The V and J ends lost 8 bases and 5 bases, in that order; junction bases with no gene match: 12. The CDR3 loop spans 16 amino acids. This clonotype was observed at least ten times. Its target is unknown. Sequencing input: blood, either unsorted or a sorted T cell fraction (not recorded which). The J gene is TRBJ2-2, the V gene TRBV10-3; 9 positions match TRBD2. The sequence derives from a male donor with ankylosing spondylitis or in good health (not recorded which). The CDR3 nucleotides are TGTGCCATCGGGCCAAATAGCGGGAGCTCGACCGGGGAGCTGTTTTTT. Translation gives CAIGPNSGSSTGELFF.